This TCR beta chain was documented in a study of OX40 agonist ivuxolimab in advanced cancers. Study-level findings and limits: Among T cells, CD8+ cells averaged more expanded clones than CD4+ cells.

As to this clone: Its antigen remains unknown.

Produced via immunoSEQ multiplex PCR; TCRdb's table is partial and in-frame only. The table has 30,000 to 40,000 clones, roughly 91% seen once. The CDR3 runs to 16 residues. The germline V gene has CDR1 KGHSH and CDR2 LQKENI. Germline trimming cut 3 bases from V and 3 bases from J; bases unmatched to any gene: 4. This clonotype was obtained from an adult with an advanced solid tumor such as melanoma, head and neck, liver or kidney cancer. This specimen consisted of CD4+ or CD8+ T cells sorted from blood, obtained in a trial of the OX40 agonist ivuxolimab. This chain uses TRBV18 with TRBJ2-2, with 10 bases identical to TRBD1. The CDR3 protein is CASSPTGTGDTGELFF. The CDR3 DNA is TGTGCCAGCTCACCGACCGGGACAGGGGACACCGGGGAGCTGTTTTTT.